What follows are 14 T cell receptor beta chains derived from one specimen sequenced in a study of T cell responses to AZD1222 COVID-19 vaccine. Profiling relied on immunoSEQ multiplex PCR, and the TCRdb table lists in-frame clones only, not all of them. This sample carries roughly 150,000 clones, approximately 91% of them seen once, and the ten largest clones take approximately 4.5%. The starting material was peripheral blood, obtained on day 0 of AZD1222 vaccination. The receptor set was obtained from an adult in good health.

The chain joins TRBV2 to TRBJ2-5; 10 nucleotides agree with TRBD2. Unmatched junction bases numbered 10, after V lost 8 bases and J lost 7 bases. CDR3 length: 14 residues. Germline CDR1 reads SNHLY; CDR2 reads FYNNEI. The CDR3 loop is CASGEVAGGGTQYF. CDR3 sequence (DNA): TGTGCCAGCGGAGAGGTAGCGGGAGGAGGGACCCAGTACTTC.

This chain connects TRBV12-3 or TRBV12-4 to TRBJ2-7; D is perhaps TRBD1 (6 bases). CDR3 length equals 11 residues. V lost 5 bases to trimming and J lost 6 bases, with 8 bases between them. The CDR3 region has the DNA TGTGCCAGCAGTGACAGGTCCGAGCAGTACTTC. This gives the protein CASSDRSEQYF.

The chain couples TRBV20-1 to TRBJ2-5; maybe TRBD1 (5 bases). V lost 3 bases, J lost 6 bases, and 20 bases lay in between. The CDR3 contains 15 residues. From germline, CDR1 is DFQATT and CDR2 SNEGSKA (reference sequence). In DNA form, the CDR3 reads TGCAGTGCTAGTAGGTCGGCAGGGTCGGAAAAGACCCAGTACTTC. Protein sequence: CSASRSAGSEKTQYF.

The genes are TRBV7-9 and TRBJ1-4; TRBD1 might be the D (5 bases). The germline gives CDR1 SEHNR, CDR2 FQNEAQ (reference sequence). This CDR3 region has 15 residues. V was shortened by 5 bases and J by 2 bases, with 12 bases between the two germline ends. The CDR3: CASSPNRGTNEKLFF. The CDR3 region has the DNA TGTGCCAGCAGCCCAAACCGGGGGACTAATGAAAAACTGTTTTTT.

This sequence joins TRBV19 and TRBJ2-7, with TRBD1 as a possible D gene (6 bases). Germline CDR1 reads LNHDA; CDR2 reads SQIVND (reference sequence). The V and J ends lost 9 bases and 1 base respectively, with 31 bases between them. This CDR3 is built from 19 residues. CDR3 sequence (DNA): TGTGCCAGACTTTTTCCGCCACGTAAACCGGGACACCGGTCCTACGAGCAGTACTTC. This sequence encodes CARLFPPRKPGHRSYEQYF.

This rearrangement joins TRBV5-1 to TRBJ1-1, with 10 bases aligning to TRBD1. V lost 5 bases, J lost 5 bases, and 9 bases stayed unmatched. Germline V gives CDR1 SGHRS, CDR2 YFSETQ. The CDR3 has 15 residues. The CDR3 spells CASSRDRGHRTEAFF. DNA for the CDR3: TGCGCCAGCAGTAGGGACAGGGGTCATAGGACTGAAGCTTTCTTT. Full variable domain (rest looked up from reference TRBV5-1 and TRBJ1-1): KAGVTQTPRYLIKTRGQQVTLSCSPISGHRSVSWYQQTPGQGLQFLFEYFSETQRNKGNFPGRFSGRQFSNSRSEMNVSTLELGDSALYLCASSRDRGHRTEAFFGQGTRLTVV.

The chain employs TRBV5-1 and TRBJ2-3, with 8 bases matching TRBD2. The germline CDR1 and CDR2 sequences are SGHRS and YFSETQ. The CDR3 spans 13 residues. The V segment lost 4 bases and the J segment 9 bases; nucleotides outside the gene matches: 7. CDR3 in DNA: TGCGCCAGCAGCCCCCTTCGGGGGGGAACGCAGTATTTT. Encoded protein: CASSPLRGGTQYF.

The chain recombines TRBV7-6 with TRBJ2-3; possibly TRBD1 for D (6 bases). The CDR3 runs to 16 residues. Trimming removed 3 bases from V and 5 bases from J, with 18 bases in between. CDR1 is SGHVS, CDR2 FNYEAQ, per germline. CDR3 sequence: CASSFPGVVKGDTQYF. Here the CDR3 DNA reads TGTGCCAGCAGCTTCCCAGGGGTGGTTAAGGGAGATACGCAGTATTTT.

V usage is TRBV2 and J usage is TRBJ1-6; D call uncertain. V was clipped by 5 bases and J by 6 bases, with 11 bases between them. Looked up from germline, CDR1 is SNHLY and CDR2 is FYNNEI. This CDR3 region has 14 residues. CDR3 sequence: CASSLVGFNSPLHF. For the CDR3, the DNA is TGTGCCAGCAGTCTGGTTGGGTTTAATTCACCCCTCCACTTT.

This rearrangement joins TRBV3-1 (or the pseudogene TRBV3-2) to TRBJ2-7, with no clear D. Looked up from germline, CDR1 is LGHDT and CDR2 is YNNKEL (reference sequence). Deletions cut 8 bases from V and 2 bases from J, with 16 bases between. CDR3 length: 14 amino acids. The CDR3 sequence: CASQPTTPTYEQYF. The DNA for the CDR3 is TGTGCCAGCCAACCAACAACTCCTACCTACGAGCAGTACTTC.

This chain connects TRBV30 to TRBJ1-1; D is perhaps TRBD1 (6 bases). V was trimmed by 4 bases and J by 1 base, leaving 7 bases between them. Germline V gene data show CDR1 as GTSNPN and CDR2 as SVGIG (reference sequence). The length of the CDR3 is 12 residues. The DNA of the CDR3 is TGTGCCTGGATCAGGGGGAACACTGAAGCTTTCTTT. This gives the protein CAWIRGNTEAFF.

The chain joins TRBV3-1 (or the pseudogene TRBV3-2) to TRBJ2-2; possible D gene TRBD2, 5 bases. The CDR3 length is 17 residues. Germline CDR1 LGHDT, CDR2 YNNKEL (reference sequence). Trimming stripped 0 bases from V and 2 bases from J, with 13 bases between. The CDR3 nucleotides read TGTGCCAGCAGCCAAGATCCGGGGATTGCCAACACCGGGGAGCTGTTTTTT. Its protein is CASSQDPGIANTGELFF.

The rearrangement links TRBV6-2 or TRBV6-3 to TRBJ1-5; D not certain. This CDR3 is built from 15 residues. The germline gives CDR1 MNHEY, CDR2 SVGEGT. V shed 0 bases and J shed 2 bases, with 8 bases lying between them. CDR3 nucleotide sequence: TGTGCCAGCAGTTACTCAGGGTTGGGCAATCAGCCCCAGCATTTT. The encoded protein is CASSYSGLGNQPQHF.

V gene TRBV7-9 combines with J gene TRBJ1-6; D is uncertain. The germline V gene encodes CDR1 SEHNR and CDR2 FQNEAQ (reference sequence). Trimming left V 1 base short and J 8 bases short, with 6 bases between. This CDR3 spans 13 amino acids. This CDR3 reads CASSLVGYSPLHF. The CDR3 DNA follows: TGTGCCAGCAGCTTAGTAGGCTATTCACCCCTCCACTTT.